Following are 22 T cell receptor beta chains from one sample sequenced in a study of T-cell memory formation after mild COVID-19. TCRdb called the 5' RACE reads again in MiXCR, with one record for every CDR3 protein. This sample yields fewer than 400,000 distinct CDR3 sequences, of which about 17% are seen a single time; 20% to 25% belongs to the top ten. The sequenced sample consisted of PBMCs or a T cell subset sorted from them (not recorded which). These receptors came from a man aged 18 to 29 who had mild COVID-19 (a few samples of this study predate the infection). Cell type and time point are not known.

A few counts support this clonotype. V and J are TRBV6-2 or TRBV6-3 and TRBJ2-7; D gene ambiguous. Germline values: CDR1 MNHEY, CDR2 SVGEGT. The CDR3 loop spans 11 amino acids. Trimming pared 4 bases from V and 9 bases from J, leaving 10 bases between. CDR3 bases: TGTGCCAGCAGTTTTTCGTCTTCGCAGTACTTC. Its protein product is CASSFSSSQYF.

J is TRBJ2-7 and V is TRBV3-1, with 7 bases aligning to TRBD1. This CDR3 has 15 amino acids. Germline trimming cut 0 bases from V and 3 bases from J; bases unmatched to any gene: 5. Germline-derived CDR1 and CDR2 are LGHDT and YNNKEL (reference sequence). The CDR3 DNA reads TGTGCCAGCAGCCAAGACCAGGGGGTTTTCTACGAGCAGTACTTC. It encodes CASSQDQGVFYEQYF.

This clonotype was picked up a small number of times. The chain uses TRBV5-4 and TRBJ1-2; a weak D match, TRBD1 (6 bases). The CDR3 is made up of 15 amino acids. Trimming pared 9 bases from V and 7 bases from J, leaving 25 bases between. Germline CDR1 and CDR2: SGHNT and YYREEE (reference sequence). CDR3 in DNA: TGTGCCACCACCCTGGGATGGGGGGCTTTTTTTGGCTACACCTTC. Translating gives CATTLGWGAFFGYTF. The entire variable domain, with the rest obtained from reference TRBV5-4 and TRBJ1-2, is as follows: ETGVTQSPTHLIKTRGQQVTLRCSSQSGHNTVSWYQQALGQGPQFIFQYYREEENGRGNFPPRFSGLQFPNYSSELNVNALELDDSALYLCATTLGWGAFFGYTFGSGTRLTVV.

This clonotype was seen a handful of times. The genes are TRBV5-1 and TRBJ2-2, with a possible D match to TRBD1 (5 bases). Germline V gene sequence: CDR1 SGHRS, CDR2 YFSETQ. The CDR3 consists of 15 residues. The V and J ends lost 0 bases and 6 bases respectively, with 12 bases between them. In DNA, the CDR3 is TGCGCCAGCAGCTTGGAAGGACACTCTTCCGGGGAGCTGTTTTTT. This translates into CASSLEGHSSGELFF.

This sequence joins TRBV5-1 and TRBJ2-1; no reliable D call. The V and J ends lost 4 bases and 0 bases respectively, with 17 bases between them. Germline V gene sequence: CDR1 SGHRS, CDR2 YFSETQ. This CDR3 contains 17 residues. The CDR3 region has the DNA TGCGCCAGCAGCCACCAGATAGGCGGATTCTCCTACAATGAGCAGTTCTTC. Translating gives CASSHQIGGFSYNEQFF.

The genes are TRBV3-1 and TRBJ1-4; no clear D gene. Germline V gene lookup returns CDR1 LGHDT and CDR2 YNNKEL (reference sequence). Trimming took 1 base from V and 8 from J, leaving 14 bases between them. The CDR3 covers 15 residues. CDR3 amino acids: CASSQGQIPNEKLFF. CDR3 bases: TGTGCCAGCAGCCAAGGTCAAATTCCCAACGAAAAACTGTTTTTT.

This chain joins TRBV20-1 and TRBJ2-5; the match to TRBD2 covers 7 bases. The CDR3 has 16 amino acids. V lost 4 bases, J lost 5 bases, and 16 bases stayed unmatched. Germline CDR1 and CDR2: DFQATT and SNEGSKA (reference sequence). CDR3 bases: TGCAGTGCTACGGGTAGAAGCTCTAGCGGACCTGAGACCCAGTACTTC. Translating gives CSATGRSSSGPETQYF.

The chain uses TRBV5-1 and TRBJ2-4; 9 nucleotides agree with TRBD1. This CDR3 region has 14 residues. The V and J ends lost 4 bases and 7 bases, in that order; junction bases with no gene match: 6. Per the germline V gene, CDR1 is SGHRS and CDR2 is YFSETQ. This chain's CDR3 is CASSQGQGINIQYF. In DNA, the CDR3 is TGCGCCAGCAGCCAGGGACAGGGAATCAACATTCAGTACTTC.

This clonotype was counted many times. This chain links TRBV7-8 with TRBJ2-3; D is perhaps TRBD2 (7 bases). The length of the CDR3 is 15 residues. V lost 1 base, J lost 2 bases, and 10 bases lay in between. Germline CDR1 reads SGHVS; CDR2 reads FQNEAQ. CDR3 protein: CASSLGGGATDTQYF. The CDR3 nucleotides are TGTGCCAGCAGCTTAGGCGGGGGCGCCACAGATACGCAGTATTTT.

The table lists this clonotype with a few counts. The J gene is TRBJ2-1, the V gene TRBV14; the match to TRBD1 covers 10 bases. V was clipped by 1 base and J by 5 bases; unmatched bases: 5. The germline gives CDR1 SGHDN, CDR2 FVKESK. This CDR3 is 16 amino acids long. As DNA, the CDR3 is TGTGCCAGCAGCCAAGTGTCTGGGACAGGGGACAATGAGCAGTTCTTC. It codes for CASSQVSGTGDNEQFF.

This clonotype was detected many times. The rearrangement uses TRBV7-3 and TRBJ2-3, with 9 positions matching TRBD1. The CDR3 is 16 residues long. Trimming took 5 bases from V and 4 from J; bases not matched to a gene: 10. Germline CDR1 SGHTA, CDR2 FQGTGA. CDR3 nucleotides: TGTGCCAGCAGCCCAAGGGACAGGGCGGGCTCAGATACGCAGTATTTT. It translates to CASSPRDRAGSDTQYF.

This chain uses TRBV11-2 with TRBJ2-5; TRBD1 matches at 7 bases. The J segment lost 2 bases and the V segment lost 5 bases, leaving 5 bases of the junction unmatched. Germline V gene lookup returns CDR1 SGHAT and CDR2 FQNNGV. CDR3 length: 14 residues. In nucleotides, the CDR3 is TGTGCCAGCAGCCCGGGACAGCGACAAGAGACCCAGTACTTC. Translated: CASSPGQRQETQYF.

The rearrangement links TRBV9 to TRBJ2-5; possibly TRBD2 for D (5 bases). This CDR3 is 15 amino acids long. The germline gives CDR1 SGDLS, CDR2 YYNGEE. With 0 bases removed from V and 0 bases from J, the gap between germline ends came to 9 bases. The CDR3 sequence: CASSVASGDQETQYF. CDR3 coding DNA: TGTGCCAGCAGCGTAGCGTCCGGGGACCAAGAGACCCAGTACTTC.

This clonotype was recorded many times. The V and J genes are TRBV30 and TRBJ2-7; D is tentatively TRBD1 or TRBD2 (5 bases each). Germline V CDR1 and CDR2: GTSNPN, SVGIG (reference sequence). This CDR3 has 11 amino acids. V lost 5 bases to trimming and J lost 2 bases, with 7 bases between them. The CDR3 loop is CAWGDAYEQYF. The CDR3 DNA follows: TGTGCCTGGGGGGACGCCTACGAGCAGTACTTC.

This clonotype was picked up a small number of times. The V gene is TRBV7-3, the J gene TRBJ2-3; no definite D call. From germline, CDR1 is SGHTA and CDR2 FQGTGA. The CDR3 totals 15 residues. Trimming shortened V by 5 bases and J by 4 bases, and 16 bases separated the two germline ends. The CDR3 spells CASSPHTLRADTQYF. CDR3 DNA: TGTGCCAGCAGCCCCCATACCCTCCGGGCAGATACGCAGTATTTT.

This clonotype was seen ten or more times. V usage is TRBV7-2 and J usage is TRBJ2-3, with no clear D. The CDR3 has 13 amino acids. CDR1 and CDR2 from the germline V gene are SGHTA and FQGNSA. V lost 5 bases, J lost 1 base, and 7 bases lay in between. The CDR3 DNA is TGTGCCAGCAGCCCTCGTCGCACAGATACGCAGTATTTT. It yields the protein CASSPRRTDTQYF.

CDR3 amino acids: CSARGWAYEQYV. For the CDR3, the DNA is TGCAGTGCTAGAGGGTGGGCTTACGAGCAGTACGTC. The chain carries TRBV20-1 and TRBJ2-7; no clear D gene. This CDR3 spans 12 amino acids. V lost 1 base to trimming and J lost 4 bases, with 8 bases between them. Per the germline V gene, CDR1 is DFQATT and CDR2 is SNEGSKA (reference sequence).

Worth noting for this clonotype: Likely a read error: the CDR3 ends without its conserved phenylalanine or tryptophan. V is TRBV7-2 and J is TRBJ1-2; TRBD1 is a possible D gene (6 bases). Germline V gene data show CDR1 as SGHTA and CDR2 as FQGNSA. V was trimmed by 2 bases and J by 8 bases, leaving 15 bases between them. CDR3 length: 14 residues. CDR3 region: CASSLYRAHTGYTL. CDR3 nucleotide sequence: TGTGCCAGCAGCTTATACAGGGCGCATACAGGCTACACCTTA.

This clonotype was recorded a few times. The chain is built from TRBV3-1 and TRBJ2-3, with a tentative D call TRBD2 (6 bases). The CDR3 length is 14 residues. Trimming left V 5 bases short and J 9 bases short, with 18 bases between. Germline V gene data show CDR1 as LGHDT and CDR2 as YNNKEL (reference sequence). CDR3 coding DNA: TGTGCCAGCAGCTCTAGTGGGGGGTTGGAAACGCAGTATTTT. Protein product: CASSSSGGLETQYF.

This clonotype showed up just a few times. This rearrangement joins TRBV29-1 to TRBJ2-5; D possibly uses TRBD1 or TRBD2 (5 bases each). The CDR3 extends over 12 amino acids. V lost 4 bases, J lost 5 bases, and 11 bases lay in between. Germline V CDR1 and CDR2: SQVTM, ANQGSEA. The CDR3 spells CSVVVGVETQYF. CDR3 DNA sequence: TGCAGCGTTGTTGTGGGGGTGGAGACCCAGTACTTC.

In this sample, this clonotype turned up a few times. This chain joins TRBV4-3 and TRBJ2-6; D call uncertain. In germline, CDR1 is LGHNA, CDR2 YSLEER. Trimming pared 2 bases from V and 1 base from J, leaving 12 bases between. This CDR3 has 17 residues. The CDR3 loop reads CASSQRTVGSGANVLTF. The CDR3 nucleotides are TGCGCCAGCAGCCAACGGACGGTAGGGTCTGGGGCCAACGTCCTGACTTTC.

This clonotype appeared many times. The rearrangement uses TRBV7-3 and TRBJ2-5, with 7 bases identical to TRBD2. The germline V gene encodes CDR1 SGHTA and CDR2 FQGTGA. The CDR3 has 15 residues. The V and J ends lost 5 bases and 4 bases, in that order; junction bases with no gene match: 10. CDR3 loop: CASSRREGSRETQYF. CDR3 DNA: TGTGCCAGCAGCCGTAGGGAGGGTTCGAGAGAGACCCAGTACTTC.